A selection of T cell receptor beta chains follows, all from one sample in a study of blood T cell repertoires in COVID-19. The data were produced by immunoSEQ multiplex PCR, yet TCRdb's version contains in-frame clones alone and is incomplete. This sample has some 15,000 clones; around 77% occur once, and the top ten carry approximately 15%. What was sequenced was peripheral blood. The receptors were sampled from a human donor in a cohort sampled during active COVID-19. The CDR3 runs from the conserved cysteine through the conserved F or W. The order of the fields is J gene, V gene, D gene, CDR3 protein, CDR3 DNA. D genes are given only for firm matches.

TRBJ2-1 | TRBV28 | . | CASSFVNNEQFF | TGTGCCAGCAGTTTTGTTAACAATGAGCAGTTCTTC
TRBJ2-1 | TRBV7-2 | TRBD1 | CASSLARGNEQFF | TGTGCCAGCAGCTTAGCCAGGGGGAATGAGCAGTTCTTC
TRBJ2-1 | TRBV28 | . | CASSQIGGWFF | TGTGCCAGCAGTCAAATAGGCGGGTGGTTCTTC
TRBJ1-2 | TRBV29-1 | . | CSVDNGGYTF | TGCAGCGTTGATAACGGTGGCTACACCTTC
TRBJ2-7 | TRBV3-1/TRBV3-2 | . | CASSPAGYEQYF | TGTGCCAGCAGCCCTGCGGGGTACGAGCAGTACTTC
TRBJ1-5 | TRBV2 | . | CASRAGSYQPQHF | TGTGCCAGCAGGGCAGGGTCGTATCAGCCCCAGCATTTT
TRBJ1-4 | TRBV4-1 | . | CASSQIWGSNEKLFF | TGCGCCAGCAGCCAAATCTGGGGCTCGAATGAAAAACTGTTTTTT
TRBJ1-2 | TRBV19 | TRBD1 | CASSSQYRGSGYTF | TGTGCCAGTAGTAGTCAGTACAGGGGATCCGGCTACACCTTC
TRBJ2-5 | TRBV11-3 | . | CASSLRLAALQETQYF | TGTGCCAGCAGCTTAAGGTTAGCGGCCCTCCAAGAGACCCAGTACTTC
TRBJ1-1 | TRBV9 | . | CASSAGVSSTEAFF | TGTGCCAGCAGCGCAGGGGTTTCAAGCACTGAAGCTTTCTTT
TRBJ2-3 | TRBV7-9 | . | CAEWDSPRMYF | TGTGCCGAGTGGGACTCCCCCCGTATGTATTTT
TRBJ1-5 | TRBV5-1 | . | CASSQDSNQPQHF | TGCGCCAGCAGCCAGGATAGCAATCAGCCCCAGCATTTT